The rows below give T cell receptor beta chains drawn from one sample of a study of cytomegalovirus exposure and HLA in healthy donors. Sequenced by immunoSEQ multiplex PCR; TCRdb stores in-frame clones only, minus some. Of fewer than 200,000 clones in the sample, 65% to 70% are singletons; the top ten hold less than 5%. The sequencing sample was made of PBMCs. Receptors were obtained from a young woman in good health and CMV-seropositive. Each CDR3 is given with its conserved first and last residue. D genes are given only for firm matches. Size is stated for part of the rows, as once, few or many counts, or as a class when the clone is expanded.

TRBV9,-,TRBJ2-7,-,TGTGCCAGCAGCGTAGTGGACAACTCCTACGAGCAGTACTTC,CASSVVDNSYEQYF
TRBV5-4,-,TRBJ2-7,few,TGTGCCAGCAGCTTGGCCACAACTGGGACTTCCAAGCAGTACTTC,CASSLATTGTSKQYF
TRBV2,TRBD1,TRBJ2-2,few,TGTGCCACCAAGGGACAGGGGGCGCGGGAGCTGTTTTTT,CATKGQGARELFF
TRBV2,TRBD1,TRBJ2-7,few,TGTGCCGGAGGAAGGGGGACAGTCCCTGTAGACGAGCAGTACTTC,CAGGRGTVPVDEQYF
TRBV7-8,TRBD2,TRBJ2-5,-,TGTGCCAGCAGCCCACGCGGGGGCCTAGCGGGAGTGGTAGAGACCCAGTACTTC,CASSPRGGLAGVVETQYF
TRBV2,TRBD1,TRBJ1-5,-,TGTGCCAGCAGTGCCCACAGGGGCCGCAATCAGCCCCAGCATTTT,CASSAHRGRNQPQHF
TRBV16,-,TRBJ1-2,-,TGTGCCAGCAGCCAATCGTCGACAATGAATAGCTACACCTTC,CASSQSSTMNSYTF
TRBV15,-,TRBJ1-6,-,TGTGCCACCGGCCGGGATGTTGTGGATTCACCCCTCCACTTT,CATGRDVVDSPLHF
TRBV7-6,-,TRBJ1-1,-,TGTGCCAGCAGCATGACAGGTCTCACTGAAGCTTTCTTT,CASSMTGLTEAFF
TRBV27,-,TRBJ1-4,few,TGTGCCAGCAGTTCCCTCCGGTGGGAAAAACTGTTTTTT,CASSSLRWEKLFF
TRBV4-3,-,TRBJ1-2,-,TGCGCCAGCAGCCAAGAAATATCGTACAGGGAAGCAGGCTACACCTTC,CASSQEISYREAGYTF
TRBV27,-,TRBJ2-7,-,TGTGCCAGCAGTCTGGCGGGGTCGGGCTACGAGCAGTACTTC,CASSLAGSGYEQYF
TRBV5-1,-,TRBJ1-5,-,TGCGCCAGTAGCCCAGGGGTAAGGGGTCAGCCCCAGCATTTT,CASSPGVRGQPQHF
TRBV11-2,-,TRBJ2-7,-,TGTGCCAGCAGCTTAGTGCAGGGCTACGAGCAGTACTTC,CASSLVQGYEQYF
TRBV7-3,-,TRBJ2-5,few,TGTGCCAGCAGCTCTGACGGGATGGAGACCCAGTACTTC,CASSSDGMETQYF
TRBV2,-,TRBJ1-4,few,TGTGCCAGCAAGTTCGGACAAACGAGGACGACTAATGAAAAACTGTTTTTT,CASKFGQTRTTNEKLFF
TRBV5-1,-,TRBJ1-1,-,TGCGCCAGCAGCTCCTCCAGCACTGAAGCTTTCTTT,CASSSSSTEAFF
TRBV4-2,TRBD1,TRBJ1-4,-,TGTGCCAGCAGCCAAGTTAGGGGACAGGGAGTAGAAAAACTGTTTTTT,CASSQVRGQGVEKLFF
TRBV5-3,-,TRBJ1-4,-,TGTGCCAGAAGCTTGTGTAAGGCAGGGGATGTGAAAAAACTGTTTTTT,CARSLCKAGDVKKLFF
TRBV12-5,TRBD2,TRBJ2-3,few,TGTGCTAGTGGTTTGGTAGGGACTAGCGGGAGAGCTACAGATACGCAGTATTTT,CASGLVGTSGRATDTQYF
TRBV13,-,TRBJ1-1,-,TGTGCCAGCAGCTTATCCAGGGGCGACACTGAAGCTTTCTTT,CASSLSRGDTEAFF
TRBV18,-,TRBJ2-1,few,TGTGCCAGCTCCCCCGGACTTGCCTACAATGAGCAGTTCTTC,CASSPGLAYNEQFF
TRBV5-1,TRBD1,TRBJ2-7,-,TGCGCCAGCAGCTTGGGGTTTGCGGGACAGGCCTACGAGCAGTACTTC,CASSLGFAGQAYEQYF
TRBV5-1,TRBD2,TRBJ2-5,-,TGCGCCAGCAGCTTGGAGGCTAGCGGGAAGGAGACCCAGTACTTC,CASSLEASGKETQYF
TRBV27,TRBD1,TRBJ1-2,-,TGTGCCAGCTCTCACCGGACAGGGGGGATCTATGGCTACACCTTC,CASSHRTGGIYGYTF
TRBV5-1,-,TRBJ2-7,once,TGCGCCAGCAGCTTGCATGGGGTGACAGACGGATTATTAGAGCAGTACTTC,CASSLHGVTDGLLEQYF
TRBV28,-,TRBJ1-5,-,TGTGCCAGCAGTTTTGGGCGGGTCCGGAGTCAGCCCCAGCATTTT,CASSFGRVRSQPQHF
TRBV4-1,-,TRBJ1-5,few,TGCGCCAGCAGCGCAATCCGTGCCAGTACTACCAATCAGCCCCAGCATTTT,CASSAIRASTTNQPQHF
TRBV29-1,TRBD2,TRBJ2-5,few,TGCAGCGCGGCACAGGAGCGGGAGCAGTACTTC,CSAAQEREQYF
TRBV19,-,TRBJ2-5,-,TGTGCCAGTAGTATAGGCGGAGATCAAGAGACCCAGTACTTC,CASSIGGDQETQYF
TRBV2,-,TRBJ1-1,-,TGTGCCAGCATCTCGGGGGTAGAAACTGAAGCTTTCTTT,CASISGVETEAFF
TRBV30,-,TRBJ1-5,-,TGTGCCTGGAGTGTCAGGCGCAATCAGCCCCAGCATTTT,CAWSVRRNQPQHF
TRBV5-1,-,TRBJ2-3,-,TGCGCCAGCAGCTTGGGCGGACAGGATACGCAGTATTTT,CASSLGGQDTQYF
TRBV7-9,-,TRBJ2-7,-,TGTGCCAGCAGCCAGAGCCTAGTGGGGGGGACATACGAGCAGTACTTC,CASSQSLVGGTYEQYF
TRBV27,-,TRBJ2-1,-,TGTGCCAGCAGCGAATCCGGACACCGCTCCTACAATGAGCAGTTCTTC,CASSESGHRSYNEQFF